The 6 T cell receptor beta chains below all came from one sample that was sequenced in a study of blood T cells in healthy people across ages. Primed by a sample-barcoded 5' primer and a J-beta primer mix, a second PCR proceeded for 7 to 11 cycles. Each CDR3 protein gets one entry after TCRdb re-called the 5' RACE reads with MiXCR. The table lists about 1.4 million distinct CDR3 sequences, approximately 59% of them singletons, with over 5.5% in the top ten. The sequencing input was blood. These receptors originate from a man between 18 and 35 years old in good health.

The DNA of the CDR3 is TGCAGTGCTAGAGATCCCTCACCCGGGGAGCTGTTTTTT. It translates to CSARDPSPGELFF. The V gene is TRBV20-1, the J gene TRBJ2-2; no firm D call. V lost 0 bases and J lost 6, with 8 bases in between. The CDR3 is 13 residues long. Germline V gives CDR1 DFQATT, CDR2 SNEGSKA (reference sequence).

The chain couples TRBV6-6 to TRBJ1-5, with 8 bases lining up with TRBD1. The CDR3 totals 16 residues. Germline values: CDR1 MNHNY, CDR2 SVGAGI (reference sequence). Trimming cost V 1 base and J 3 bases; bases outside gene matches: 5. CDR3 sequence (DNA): TGTGCCAGCAGTTACTTCACAGGGGGTATCAATCAGCCCCAGCATTTT. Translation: CASSYFTGGINQPQHF.

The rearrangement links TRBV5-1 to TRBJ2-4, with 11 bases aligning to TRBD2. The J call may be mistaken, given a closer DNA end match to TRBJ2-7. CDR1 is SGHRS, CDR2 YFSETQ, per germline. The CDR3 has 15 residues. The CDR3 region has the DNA TGCGCCAGCAGTCCCACTAGCGGGAGTTTAGACGAGCAGTACTTC. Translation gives CASSPTSGSLDEQYF.

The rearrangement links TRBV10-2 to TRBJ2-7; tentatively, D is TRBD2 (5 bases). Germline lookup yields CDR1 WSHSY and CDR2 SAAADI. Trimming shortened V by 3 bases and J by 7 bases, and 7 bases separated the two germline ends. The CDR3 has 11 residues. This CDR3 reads CASSDTGEQYF. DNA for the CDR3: TGCGCCAGCAGTGATACGGGGGAGCAGTACTTC.

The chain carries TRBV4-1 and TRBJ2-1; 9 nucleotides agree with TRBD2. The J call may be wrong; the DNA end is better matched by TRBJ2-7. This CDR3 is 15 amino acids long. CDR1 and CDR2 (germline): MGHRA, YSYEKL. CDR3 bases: TGCGCCAGCAGCTATCTAGCGGGGCCATACAATGAGCAGTACTTC. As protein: CASSYLAGPYNEQYF.

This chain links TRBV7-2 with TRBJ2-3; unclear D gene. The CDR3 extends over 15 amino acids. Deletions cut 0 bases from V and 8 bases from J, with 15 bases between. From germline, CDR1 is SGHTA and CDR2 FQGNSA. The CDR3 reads CASSLAPPDGGTQYF. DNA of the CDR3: TGTGCCAGCAGCTTAGCTCCCCCAGATGGTGGTACGCAGTATTTT.